The source of this T cell receptor (gamma chain) is a study of Vδ1+ human thymocytes. Study-level findings and limits: Thymic delta-chain repertoires held approximately 19% Vdelta2 sequences and few Vdelta3, despite high sort purity. Unexpected Vdelta2 sequences could cause misinterpretation of bulk repertoire data. Thymic TRG and TRD repertoires appeared highly polyclonal.

Concerning this clone itself: No antigen is known for it.

Thymocytes were sorted as CD3+ TCRVdelta1+ TCRVdelta2- after alphabeta T cell depletion. Germline CDR1 reads EGSNGY; CDR2 reads YDSYNSKV. This CDR3 is 12 amino acids long. J was trimmed by 8 bases and V by 1 base; bases with no gene match: 5. RNA was extracted from the cells and then reverse transcribed. CDR3 amplicons came from multiplex PCR with pooled V-gene forward and constant-region reverse primers. TCRdb ran CATT on the multiplex PCR reads. The table lists over 25,000 gamma-chain clones, roughly 20% of them singletons. The clonotype comes from a boy under two years old who had congenital heart surgery. The source material was Vdelta1+ gamma-delta thymocytes from the thymus. Documented subset: FACS-sorted CD3+ TCRalphabeta- TCRVdelta1+ TCRVdelta2- thymocytes. The gene calls are TRGV2 and TRGJ1 or TRGJ2. CDR3 protein: CATWDGRHKKLF. The CDR3 DNA reads as TGTGCCACCTGGGACGGTCGCCATAAGAAACTCTTT.